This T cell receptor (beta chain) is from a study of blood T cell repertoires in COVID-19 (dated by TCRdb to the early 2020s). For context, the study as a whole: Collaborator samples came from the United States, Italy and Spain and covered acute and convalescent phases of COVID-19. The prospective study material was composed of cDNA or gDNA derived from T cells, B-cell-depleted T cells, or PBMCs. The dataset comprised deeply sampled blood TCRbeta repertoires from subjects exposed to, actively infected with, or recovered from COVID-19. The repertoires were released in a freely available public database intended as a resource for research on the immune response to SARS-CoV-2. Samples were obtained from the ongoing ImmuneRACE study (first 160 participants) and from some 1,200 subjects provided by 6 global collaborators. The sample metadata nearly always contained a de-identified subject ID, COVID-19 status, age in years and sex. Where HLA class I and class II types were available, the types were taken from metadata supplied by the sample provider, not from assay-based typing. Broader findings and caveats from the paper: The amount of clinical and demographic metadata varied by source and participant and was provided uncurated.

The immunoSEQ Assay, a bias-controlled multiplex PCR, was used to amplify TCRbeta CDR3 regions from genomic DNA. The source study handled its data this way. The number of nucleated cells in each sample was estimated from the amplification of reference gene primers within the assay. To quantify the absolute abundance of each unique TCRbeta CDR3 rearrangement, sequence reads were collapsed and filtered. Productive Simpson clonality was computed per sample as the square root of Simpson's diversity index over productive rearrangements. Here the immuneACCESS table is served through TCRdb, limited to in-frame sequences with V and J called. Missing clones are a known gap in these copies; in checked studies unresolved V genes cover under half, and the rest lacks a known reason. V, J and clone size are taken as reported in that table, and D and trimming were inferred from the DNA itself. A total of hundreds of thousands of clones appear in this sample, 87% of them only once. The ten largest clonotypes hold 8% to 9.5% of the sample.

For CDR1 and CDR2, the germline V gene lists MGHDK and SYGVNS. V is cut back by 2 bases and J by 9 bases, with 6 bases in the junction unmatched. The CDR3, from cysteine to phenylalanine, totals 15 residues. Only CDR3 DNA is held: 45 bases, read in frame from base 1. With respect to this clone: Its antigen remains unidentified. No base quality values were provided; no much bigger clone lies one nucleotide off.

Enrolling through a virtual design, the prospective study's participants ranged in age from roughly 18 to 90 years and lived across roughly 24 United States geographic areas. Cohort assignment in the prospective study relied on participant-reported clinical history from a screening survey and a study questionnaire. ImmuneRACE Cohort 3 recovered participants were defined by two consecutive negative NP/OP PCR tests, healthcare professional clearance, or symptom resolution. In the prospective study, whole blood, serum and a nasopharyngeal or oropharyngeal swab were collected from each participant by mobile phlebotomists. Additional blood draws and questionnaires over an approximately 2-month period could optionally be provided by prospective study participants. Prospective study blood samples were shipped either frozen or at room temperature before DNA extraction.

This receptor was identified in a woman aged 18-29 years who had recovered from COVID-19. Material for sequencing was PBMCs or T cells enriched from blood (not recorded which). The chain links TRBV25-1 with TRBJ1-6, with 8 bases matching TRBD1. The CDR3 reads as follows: CASSEPQGAVSPLHF. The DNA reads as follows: TGTGCCAGCAGTGAACCCCAGGGGGCGGTTTCACCCCTCCACTTT.